The clone carrying this T cell receptor (beta chain) was seen ten or more times. Its specificity is not known. What was amplified from RNA transcripts were TCR beta CDR3 regions. The HTBI set primed first-round TCR CDR3 RT-PCR. TCRdb re-analysed the multiplex PCR reads in MiXCR, keeping a single row per CDR3 protein. The data show about 680,000 distinct CDR3 sequences, over 35% seen once. The data were obtained in a study of T cells in Graves' hyperthyroidism and ophthalmopathy. Study-wide results and caveats: A median about 6.5 months before onset, the model predicted ophthalmopathy. Clonotypes that were expanded in thyroid above 0.001 mostly appeared in blood too. Ophthalmopathy was told apart from stable hyperthyroidism by a 13 V-J model.

The CDR3 has 16 residues. Germline V gives CDR1 SGHTA, CDR2 FQGNSA. The V gene lost 1 base and the J gene lost 0 bases, with 7 bases spanning the gap. Uncontrolled infection, other autoimmune disease, pregnancy or lactation barred patients from enrollment. This sequence originates from a woman in her thirties or forties with Graves' hyperthyroidism. The chain recombines TRBV7-2 with TRBJ2-6; D not resolved. Source material: blood. The CDR3 loop is CASSLDRSSGANVLTF. The CDR3 DNA sequence: TGTGCCAGCAGCTTAGATAGGTCCTCTGGGGCCAACGTCCTGACTTTC.